Listed below are T cell receptor beta chains from one sample, sequenced in a study of shared clonotypes between healthy human individuals. This table comes from immunoSEQ multiplex PCR, and its TCRdb copy is limited to in-frame clones, with some not included. The sample includes approximately 2.3 million clones, 85% to 95% of them seen just once. Sequencing was carried out using naive CD4+ T cells from PBMCs. The receptors come from a man younger than 35 in good health. Some clones in this sample may be carry-over from other donors' samples. Each CDR3 is given with its conserved first and last residue. The order of the fields is D gene, clone size, J gene, V gene, CDR3 protein, CDR3 DNA. The D gene is left open where the match is weak. Size is stated for part of the rows, as once, few or many counts, or as a class when the clone is expanded.

D gene: .; clone size: .; J gene: TRBJ1-1; V gene: TRBV6-5; CDR3 protein: CASSAEDTEAFF; CDR3 DNA: TGTGCCAGCAGCGCCGAGGACACTGAAGCTTTCTTT
D gene: .; clone size: .; J gene: TRBJ2-5; V gene: TRBV19; CDR3 protein: CASSSPGREETQYF; CDR3 DNA: TGTGCCAGTAGTAGCCCGGGGCGGGAAGAGACCCAGTACTTC
D gene: TRBD1; clone size: .; J gene: TRBJ1-3; V gene: TRBV2; CDR3 protein: CASSAGQGLPSGNTIYF; CDR3 DNA: TGTGCCAGCAGTGCCGGACAGGGTTTGCCCTCTGGAAACACCATATATTTT
D gene: .; clone size: once; J gene: TRBJ2-6; V gene: TRBV10-3; CDR3 protein: CAISEPEVSGANVLTF; CDR3 DNA: TGTGCCATCAGTGAGCCAGAGGTCTCTGGGGCCAACGTCCTGACTTTC
D gene: .; clone size: .; J gene: TRBJ1-1; V gene: TRBV6-6; CDR3 protein: CASSYGRYTEAFF; CDR3 DNA: TGTGCCAGCAGTTACGGACGGTACACTGAAGCTTTCTTT
D gene: .; clone size: .; J gene: TRBJ1-5; V gene: TRBV4-3; CDR3 protein: CASSQDRRFAQHF; CDR3 DNA: TGCGCCAGCAGCCAAGACCGGCGGTTCGCCCAGCATTTT
D gene: .; clone size: .; J gene: TRBJ1-5; V gene: TRBV23-1; CDR3 protein: CATSEPHGYSNQPQHF; CDR3 DNA: TGCGCCACCAGTGAACCCCACGGTTATAGCAATCAGCCCCAGCATTTT
D gene: .; clone size: .; J gene: TRBJ2-1; V gene: TRBV6-7; CDR3 protein: CASSYEGGLDSRSNEQFF; CDR3 DNA: TGTGCCAGCAGTTACGAAGGGGGTCTGGACTCCAGATCTAATGAGCAGTTCTTC
D gene: TRBD1; clone size: .; J gene: TRBJ2-2; V gene: TRBV5-1; CDR3 protein: CASSLGTATGELFF; CDR3 DNA: TGCGCCAGCAGCTTAGGGACAGCCACCGGGGAGCTGTTTTTT
D gene: TRBD2; clone size: .; J gene: TRBJ2-1; V gene: TRBV7-3; CDR3 protein: CASSFSGRAFNEQFF; CDR3 DNA: TGTGCCAGCAGCTTTAGCGGGAGGGCCTTCAATGAGCAGTTCTTC
D gene: TRBD2; clone size: .; J gene: TRBJ2-1; V gene: TRBV7-3; CDR3 protein: CASSPSGTSVTSSYNEQFF; CDR3 DNA: TGTGCCAGCAGCCCAAGTGGGACTAGCGTGACGAGCTCCTACAATGAGCAGTTCTTC
D gene: TRBD2; clone size: .; J gene: TRBJ2-7; V gene: TRBV5-4; CDR3 protein: CASSFSGTYEQYF; CDR3 DNA: TGTGCCAGCAGCTTTAGCGGGACCTACGAGCAGTACTTC
D gene: .; clone size: .; J gene: TRBJ2-1; V gene: TRBV7-9; CDR3 protein: CASSVSGYNEQFF; CDR3 DNA: TGTGCCAGCAGCGTATCGGGCTACAATGAGCAGTTCTTC
D gene: TRBD2; clone size: once; J gene: TRBJ2-1; V gene: TRBV5-1; CDR3 protein: CASKGIAGVFNEQFF; CDR3 DNA: TGCGCCAGCAAGGGAATAGCGGGAGTATTCAATGAGCAGTTCTTC
D gene: .; clone size: .; J gene: TRBJ1-2; V gene: TRBV7-2; CDR3 protein: CASSLGRETGYTF; CDR3 DNA: TGTGCCAGCAGCTTAGGCAGGGAAACTGGCTACACCTTC
D gene: .; clone size: .; J gene: TRBJ1-5; V gene: TRBV6-1; CDR3 protein: CASSENRANNQPQHF; CDR3 DNA: TGTGCCAGCAGTGAAAATCGGGCCAACAATCAGCCCCAGCATTTT
D gene: TRBD1; clone size: .; J gene: TRBJ2-2; V gene: TRBV19; CDR3 protein: CASTLAFRRDRGPGELFF; CDR3 DNA: TGTGCCAGTACCCTCGCGTTTAGGAGGGACAGGGGGCCCGGGGAGCTGTTTTTT
D gene: TRBD2; clone size: .; J gene: TRBJ2-3; V gene: TRBV28; CDR3 protein: CASSALSGRRDTQYF; CDR3 DNA: TGTGCCAGCAGTGCTCTGAGCGGGAGGAGAGATACGCAGTATTTT
D gene: TRBD2; clone size: once; J gene: TRBJ2-1; V gene: TRBV5-1; CDR3 protein: CASSLEGSGRVNEQFF; CDR3 DNA: TGCGCCAGCAGCTTGGAAGGCAGCGGGAGGGTGAATGAGCAGTTCTTC
D gene: .; clone size: .; J gene: TRBJ1-2; V gene: TRBV19; CDR3 protein: CASTTMPGQRYGYTF; CDR3 DNA: TGTGCCAGTACTACTATGCCCGGACAGCGCTATGGCTACACCTTC
D gene: TRBD2; clone size: .; J gene: TRBJ2-5; V gene: TRBV5-4; CDR3 protein: CASSLTPTSDETQYF; CDR3 DNA: TGTGCCAGCAGCTTGACCCCGACTAGCGACGAGACCCAGTACTTC
D gene: TRBD1; clone size: .; J gene: TRBJ2-7; V gene: TRBV30; CDR3 protein: CAWSVGTGEREQYF; CDR3 DNA: TGTGCCTGGAGTGTCGGGACAGGGGAGCGCGAGCAGTACTTC
D gene: .; clone size: .; J gene: TRBJ1-4; V gene: TRBV21-1; CDR3 protein: CAGGRVAWEKLFF; CDR3 DNA: TGTGCCGGGGGGCGGGTTGCGTGGGAAAAACTGTTTTTT
D gene: .; clone size: .; J gene: TRBJ2-7; V gene: TRBV7-2; CDR3 protein: CASSSSAGEQYF; CDR3 DNA: TGTGCCAGCAGCTCCTCAGCCGGCGAGCAGTACTTC
D gene: TRBD1; clone size: .; J gene: TRBJ2-1; V gene: TRBV6-1; CDR3 protein: CASSPGQSYNEQFF; CDR3 DNA: TGTGCCAGCAGCCCGGGACAGAGTTACAATGAGCAGTTCTTC
D gene: TRBD1; clone size: .; J gene: TRBJ1-2; V gene: TRBV7-2; CDR3 protein: CASSSPGQGNNGYTF; CDR3 DNA: TGTGCCAGCAGCTCTCCTGGACAGGGTAATAATGGCTACACCTTC
D gene: TRBD1; clone size: .; J gene: TRBJ2-1; V gene: TRBV2; CDR3 protein: CASKRDRGDEQFF; CDR3 DNA: TGTGCCAGCAAGAGGGACAGGGGGGATGAGCAGTTCTTC
D gene: TRBD1; clone size: .; J gene: TRBJ1-4; V gene: TRBV9; CDR3 protein: CASSGTGTNEKLFF; CDR3 DNA: TGTGCCAGCAGCGGGACAGGGACTAATGAAAAACTGTTTTTT
D gene: TRBD1; clone size: .; J gene: TRBJ1-4; V gene: TRBV4-1; CDR3 protein: CASSQRDRPREKLFF; CDR3 DNA: TGCGCCAGCAGCCAACGGGACAGGCCGAGGGAAAAACTGTTTTTT
D gene: .; clone size: .; J gene: TRBJ2-6; V gene: TRBV28; CDR3 protein: CASRNSRGANVLTF; CDR3 DNA: TGTGCCAGCAGAAACTCGAGGGGGGCCAACGTCCTGACTTTC
D gene: .; clone size: .; J gene: TRBJ1-2; V gene: TRBV19; CDR3 protein: CASSPGSRTNYGYTF; CDR3 DNA: TGTGCCAGTAGCCCTGGCTCCAGAACTAACTATGGCTACACCTTC
D gene: .; clone size: .; J gene: TRBJ2-3; V gene: TRBV7-2; CDR3 protein: CASSLSPGRTDTQYF; CDR3 DNA: TGTGCCAGCAGCTTAAGTCCGGGACGCACAGATACGCAGTATTTT
D gene: .; clone size: .; J gene: TRBJ2-7; V gene: TRBV28; CDR3 protein: CASSDSGEQYF; CDR3 DNA: TGTGCCAGCAGCGACTCGGGCGAGCAGTACTTC
D gene: .; clone size: .; J gene: TRBJ2-2; V gene: TRBV5-1; CDR3 protein: CASSLGHGTTNTGELFF; CDR3 DNA: TGCGCCAGCAGCTTGGGGCACGGGACAACGAACACCGGGGAGCTGTTTTTT
D gene: .; clone size: .; J gene: TRBJ1-1; V gene: TRBV5-1; CDR3 protein: CASSLEGQGGTEAFF; CDR3 DNA: TGCGCCAGCAGCTTGGAGGGCCAAGGGGGCACTGAAGCTTTCTTT
D gene: .; clone size: .; J gene: TRBJ2-1; V gene: TRBV20-1; CDR3 protein: CSLDNEQFF; CDR3 DNA: TGCAGTCTCGACAATGAGCAGTTCTTC
D gene: .; clone size: .; J gene: TRBJ2-7; V gene: TRBV15; CDR3 protein: CATSLGVSPLEQYF; CDR3 DNA: TGTGCCACCAGCCTGGGGGTTTCCCCTCTCGAGCAGTACTTC
D gene: .; clone size: .; J gene: TRBJ2-3; V gene: TRBV29-1; CDR3 protein: CSVEVVGSTDTQYF; CDR3 DNA: TGCAGCGTTGAAGTTGTGGGTAGCACAGATACGCAGTATTTT
D gene: .; clone size: once; J gene: TRBJ1-2; V gene: TRBV7-3; CDR3 protein: CASSFESGGGYTF; CDR3 DNA: TGTGCCAGCAGCTTCGAATCAGGAGGAGGCTACACCTTC
D gene: .; clone size: .; J gene: TRBJ1-6; V gene: TRBV25-1; CDR3 protein: CASSPGRSTFNSPLHF; CDR3 DNA: TGTGCCAGCAGTCCGGGGAGGAGCACTTTTAATTCACCCCTCCACTTT
D gene: TRBD2; clone size: .; J gene: TRBJ2-1; V gene: TRBV7-7; CDR3 protein: CASSPSGSSYNEQFF; CDR3 DNA: TGTGCCAGCAGCCCCAGCGGGAGCTCCTACAATGAGCAGTTCTTC
D gene: .; clone size: .; J gene: TRBJ2-3; V gene: TRBV5-1; CDR3 protein: CASSLVPGTLYSTDTQYF; CDR3 DNA: TGCGCCAGCAGCTTGGTCCCCGGGACCCTATATAGCACAGATACGCAGTATTTT
D gene: TRBD1; clone size: .; J gene: TRBJ1-5; V gene: TRBV10-2; CDR3 protein: CASRQGLNQPQHF; CDR3 DNA: TGCGCCAGCCGACAGGGCCTTAATCAGCCCCAGCATTTT
D gene: .; clone size: .; J gene: TRBJ2-5; V gene: TRBV12-1; CDR3 protein: CASSPGTSGTKYQETQYF; CDR3 DNA: TGTGCCAGCAGCCCGGGGACTAGCGGAACCAAGTACCAAGAGACCCAGTACTTC
D gene: TRBD2; clone size: .; J gene: TRBJ2-1; V gene: TRBV7-9; CDR3 protein: CASSLTSGGVVGQFF; CDR3 DNA: TGTGCCAGCAGTTTGACTAGCGGGGGGGTCGTCGGGCAGTTCTTC
D gene: TRBD1; clone size: .; J gene: TRBJ2-7; V gene: TRBV18; CDR3 protein: CASSGQGMDEQYF; CDR3 DNA: TGTGCCAGCTCGGGACAGGGCATGGACGAGCAGTACTTC
D gene: .; clone size: few; J gene: TRBJ1-1; V gene: TRBV9; CDR3 protein: CASSLRGEGHTEAFF; CDR3 DNA: TGTGCCAGCAGCCTCCGAGGGGAAGGGCACACTGAAGCTTTCTTT
D gene: .; clone size: .; J gene: TRBJ1-2; V gene: TRBV7-2; CDR3 protein: CASSTFTLTKTNYGYTF; CDR3 DNA: TGTGCCAGCAGCACCTTTACCCTCACCAAGACTAACTATGGCTACACCTTC
D gene: .; clone size: .; J gene: TRBJ2-7; V gene: TRBV4-1; CDR3 protein: CASSQTHLPLYEQYF; CDR3 DNA: TGCGCCAGCAGCCAGACACATCTACCCCTTTACGAGCAGTACTTC
D gene: .; clone size: .; J gene: TRBJ2-5; V gene: TRBV5-4; CDR3 protein: CASSLDFETQYF; CDR3 DNA: TGTGCCAGCAGCTTGGATTTTGAGACCCAGTACTTC